The 5 T cell receptor beta chains reported below all come from one sample, sequenced in a study of beta chain features in type 1 diabetes. Every isolated RNA sample was fully reverse transcribed, so sequencing captured expressed TCRB transcripts. The method was immunoSEQ multiplex PCR; TCRdb's version includes in-frame clones alone and lacks a portion of them. The data show around 160,000 clones, 9% seen once. For these TCRs, the target antigens are not known. Study results and caveats: TCRB CDR3s were moderately but significantly shorter in Type 1 diabetes patients in all four CD4+ subsets.

Sample: central memory CD4+ T cells from blood. These receptors were obtained from a woman in her twenties or thirties with type 1 diabetes.

This clone appeared a few times. J is TRBJ1-2 and V is TRBV6-4; 10 bases map to TRBD1. V was pared by 6 bases and J by 3 bases, with 4 bases of the junction left unmatched. The CDR3 is made up of 14 amino acids. CDR1 is MRHNA, CDR2 SNTAGT, per germline. The CDR3, as DNA: TGTGCCAGCAGCCATGGGACAGGGGACTATGGCTACACCTTC. Its translation: CASSHGTGDYGYTF.

The count of this clone is one. The chain has TRBV11-2 and TRBJ2-3, with D perhaps matching TRBD2 (6 bases). The V end was cut by 2 bases, the J end by 2 bases, with 14 bases between. Germline loops: CDR1 SGHAT, CDR2 FQNNGV. The CDR3 consists of 16 residues. CDR3 protein: CASSLLRGSATDTQYF. The CDR3, as DNA: TGTGCCAGCAGCTTATTGCGGGGAAGTGCCACAGATACGCAGTATTTT.

The V and J genes are TRBV5-5 and TRBJ2-7; D is possibly TRBD1 (5 bases). The germline gives CDR1 SGHKS, CDR2 YYEKEE (reference sequence). V dropped 4 bases and J dropped 2 bases, with 13 bases sitting between them. CDR3 length: 14 residues. The CDR3 DNA reads TGTGCCAGCAGCCGCACAAGGGGTCCCTACGAGCAGTACTTC. Protein: CASSRTRGPYEQYF.

The rearrangement joins TRBV5-4 to TRBJ2-1; the match to TRBD2 covers 14 bases. Germline V gene data show CDR1 as SGHNT and CDR2 as YYREEE (reference sequence). The CDR3 extends over 18 amino acids. Trimming removed 4 bases from V and 0 bases from J; junction bases left unmatched: 6. This chain's CDR3 is CASSLPGLAGGSYNEQFF. CDR3 nucleotide sequence: TGTGCCAGCAGCCTACCTGGACTAGCGGGGGGCTCCTACAATGAGCAGTTCTTC.

With regard to this clone: The sample contains more than one DNA sequence encoding this CDR3. The chain couples TRBV28 to TRBJ2-6, with D possibly TRBD2 on 5 matching bases. Per germline, CDR1 MDHEN and CDR2 SYDVKM. The germline V and J ends were trimmed by 5 bases and 3 bases, with 8 bases remaining between them. This CDR3 comprises 14 residues. CDR3 nucleotides: TGTGCCAGCAGTCGGGGTTATGGGGCCAACGTCCTGACTTTC. Translated, it gives CASSRGYGANVLTF.